This entry concerns a single TCR beta chain. This CDR3 contains 16 residues. Trimming took off 4 bases at V and 8 bases at J, with 25 bases between the two ends. Germline CDR1 and CDR2: SGHDT and YYEEEE. Constant-region reverse primers amplified full-length variable regions, followed by semi-nested Nested Universal Primer A PCR. TCRdb reprocessed the 5' RACE reads with MiXCR, giving one entry per CDR3 protein. The profile shows some 5,500 distinct CDR3 sequences, 52% of them singletons. Memory CD4+ T cells were sorted as CD4+CD45RO+CD25- cells. The clonotype originates from a female donor with breast cancer. Material for sequencing was memory CD4+ T cells sorted from blood. Subset meaning: memory CD4+ T cells, CD4+CD45RO+CD25-. The rearrangement joins TRBV5-6 to TRBJ2-7; D assignment may be TRBD1 or TRBD2 (6 bases each). The CDR3 sequence is CASSRRGRQWGSKQYF. The DNA for the CDR3 is TGTGCCAGCAGCCGACGGGGGCGCCAATGGGGGTCCAAGCAGTACTTC. The full variable domain, its missing parts supplied by reference TRBV5-6 and TRBJ2-7, is DAGVTQSPTHLIKTRGQQVTLRCSPKSGHDTVSWYQQALGQGPQFIFQYYEEEERQRGNFPDRFSGHQFPNYSSELNVNALLLGDSALYLCASSRRGRQWGSKQYFGPGTRLTVT.